Described below is a single T cell receptor (beta chain) sequence and its context. The sample is drawn from a study of blood T cell repertoires in COVID-19. The overall study: Material from acute and convalescent COVID-19 was sourced from the United States, Italy and Spain.

The junction had 6 bases not matched to a gene; V was cut back by 4 bases and J by 2 bases. This CDR3 spans 17 amino acids. Germline CDR1 is LGHNA and CDR2 is YNFKEQ. What the recovered Cohort 3 donors had was two negative PCRs, clearance, or symptom resolution. Data came from immunoSEQ multiplex PCR; TCRdb stores just in-frame clones and leaves some out. The table includes 210,000 or so clones, about 84% detected once. The TCR was taken from a man aged 60 to 75 who had recovered from COVID-19. The chain carries TRBV4-2 and TRBJ2-6, with 9 bases matching TRBD1. The sequencing sample was made of PBMCs or T cells enriched from blood (not recorded which). DNA of the CDR3: TGTGCCAGCAGCCCGACAGGGGGAACCCCTGGGGCCAACGTCCTGACTTTC. It encodes CASSPTGGTPGANVLTF.